This TCR beta chain was retrieved from a study of T cell repertoires in cytomegalovirus infection. Study details: Public TCR beta signatures provided an indication of both CMV infection and a matching HLA type. Overall study findings and caveats: Clonotypes of TCR beta that were HLA-C-restricted and CMV-specific dominated the ex vivo response. Based on cumulative public TCR beta family frequency, carriers of CMV plus the relevant HLA were identified.

The sample holds many counts of this clonotype. Its cognate antigen is unknown. TCRdb processed the reads anew with MiXCR; each CDR3 protein has one entry. This sample has about 140,000 distinct CDR3 sequences; about 6% occur once, and the top ten carry 18%. Input material: PBMCs. This clonotype was obtained from a human donor in good health (CMV status not recorded). Some clones in this sample may be carry-over from other donors' samples.

CDR3: CASSLGGYNSPLHF. DNA of the CDR3: TGTGCCAGCAGCTTAGGAGGGTATAATTCACCCCTCCACTTT. The V call is TRBV7-2, the J call TRBJ1-6; D not resolved. Germline V gene data show CDR1 as SGHTA and CDR2 as FQGNSA. This CDR3 is 14 amino acids long. The ends were cut back, 1 base at V and 4 bases at J, with 5 bases in the middle.